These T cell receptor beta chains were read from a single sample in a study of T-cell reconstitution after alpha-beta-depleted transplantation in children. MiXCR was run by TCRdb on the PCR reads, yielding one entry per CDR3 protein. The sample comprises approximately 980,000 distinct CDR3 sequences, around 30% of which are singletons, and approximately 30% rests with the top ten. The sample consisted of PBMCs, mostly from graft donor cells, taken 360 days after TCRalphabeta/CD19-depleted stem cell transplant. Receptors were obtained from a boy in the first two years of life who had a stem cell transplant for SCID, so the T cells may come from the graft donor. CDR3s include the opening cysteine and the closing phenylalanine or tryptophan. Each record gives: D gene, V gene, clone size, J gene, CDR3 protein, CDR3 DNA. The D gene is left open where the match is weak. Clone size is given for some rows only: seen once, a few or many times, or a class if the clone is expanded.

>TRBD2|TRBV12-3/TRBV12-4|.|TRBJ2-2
CASRPRTLAGGQSGELFF
TGTGCCAGCAGGCCGAGAACGCTAGCGGGGGGGCAGAGCGGGGAGCTGTTTTTT
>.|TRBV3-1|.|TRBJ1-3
CASSHRRSSGNTIYF
TGTGCCAGCAGCCACCGCAGGAGCTCTGGAAACACCATATATTTT
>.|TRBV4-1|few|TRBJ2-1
CASSPQHGFPYNEQFF
TGCGCCAGCAGTCCCCAACATGGGTTTCCCTACAATGAGCAGTTCTTC
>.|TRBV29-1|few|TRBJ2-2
CSVRDGRKTGELFF
TGCAGCGTCCGGGACGGGAGAAAAACCGGGGAGCTGTTTTTT
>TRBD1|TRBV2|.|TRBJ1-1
CASTGGQTEAFF
TGTGCCAGCACGGGGGGACAGACAGAAGCTTTCTTT
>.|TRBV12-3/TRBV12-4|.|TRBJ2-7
CASILSGGPSEQYF
TGTGCCAGCATCCTCTCCGGGGGCCCCTCCGAGCAGTACTTC
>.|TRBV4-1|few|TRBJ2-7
CASRERDGLYEQYF
TGCGCCAGCCGAGAAAGGGACGGCTTATACGAGCAGTACTTC
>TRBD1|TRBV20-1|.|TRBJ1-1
CSAPGQVNTEAFF
TGCAGTGCTCCGGGACAGGTGAACACTGAAGCTTTCTTT
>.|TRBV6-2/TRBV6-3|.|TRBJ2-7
CASSPGPVGEQYF
TGTGCCAGCAGTCCGGGACCGGTCGGCGAGCAGTACTTC
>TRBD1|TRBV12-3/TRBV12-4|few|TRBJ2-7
CASRPDSGTGGYEQYF
TGTGCCAGCAGACCAGACTCCGGGACAGGGGGATACGAGCAGTACTTC
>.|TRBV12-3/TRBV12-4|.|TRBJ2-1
CASSPVTGRYYGDEQFF
TGTGCCAGCAGTCCGGTGACAGGGAGGTACTACGGGGATGAGCAGTTCTTC
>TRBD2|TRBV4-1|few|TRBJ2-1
CASTLMGGFSYNEQFF
TGCGCCAGCACCCTAATGGGGGGGTTCAGCTACAATGAGCAGTTCTTC
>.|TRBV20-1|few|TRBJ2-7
CSATGLASTYEQYF
TGCAGTGCTACAGGATTAGCGAGCACCTACGAGCAGTACTTC
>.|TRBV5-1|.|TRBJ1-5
CASSLGGAGGPQHF
TGCGCCAGCAGCTTGGGAGGGGCTGGGGGGCCCCAGCATTTT